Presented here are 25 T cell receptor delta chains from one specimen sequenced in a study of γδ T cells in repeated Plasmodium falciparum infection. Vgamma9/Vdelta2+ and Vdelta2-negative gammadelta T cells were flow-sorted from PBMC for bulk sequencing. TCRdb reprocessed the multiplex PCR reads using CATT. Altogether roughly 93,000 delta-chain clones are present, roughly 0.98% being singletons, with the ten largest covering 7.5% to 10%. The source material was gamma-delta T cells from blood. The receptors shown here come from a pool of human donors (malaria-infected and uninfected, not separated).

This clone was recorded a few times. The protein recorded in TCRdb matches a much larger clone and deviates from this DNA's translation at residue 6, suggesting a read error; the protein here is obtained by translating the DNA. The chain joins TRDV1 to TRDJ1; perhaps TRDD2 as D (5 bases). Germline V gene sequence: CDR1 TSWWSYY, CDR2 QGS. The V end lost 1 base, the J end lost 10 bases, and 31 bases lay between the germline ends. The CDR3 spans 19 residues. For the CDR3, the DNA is TGTGCTCTTGGGGAACGTCCTCCCTCCCTCATGCTTCCCGAGAGGGGACTCATCTTT. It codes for CALGERPPSLMLPERGLIF.

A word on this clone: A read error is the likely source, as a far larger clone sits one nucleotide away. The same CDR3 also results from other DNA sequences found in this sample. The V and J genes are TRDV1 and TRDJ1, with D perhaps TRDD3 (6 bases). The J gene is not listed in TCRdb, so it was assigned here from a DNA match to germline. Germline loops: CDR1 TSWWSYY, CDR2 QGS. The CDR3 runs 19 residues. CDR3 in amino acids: CALGDPSRIPLPYTDKLIF. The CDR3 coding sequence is TGCGCTCTTGGGGACCCCTCCCGGATACCTCTACCGTACACCGATAAACTCATCTTT.

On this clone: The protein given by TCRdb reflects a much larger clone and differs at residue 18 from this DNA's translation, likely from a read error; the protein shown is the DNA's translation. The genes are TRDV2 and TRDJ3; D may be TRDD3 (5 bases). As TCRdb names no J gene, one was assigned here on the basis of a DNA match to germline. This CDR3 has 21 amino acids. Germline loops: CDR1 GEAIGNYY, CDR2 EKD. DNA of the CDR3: TGTGCCTGTGACACTCCGGAGGGGAGTGGCAAACCCTCCTGGGACACCCGAAAGATGTTTTTC. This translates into CACDTPEGSGKPSWDTRKMFF.

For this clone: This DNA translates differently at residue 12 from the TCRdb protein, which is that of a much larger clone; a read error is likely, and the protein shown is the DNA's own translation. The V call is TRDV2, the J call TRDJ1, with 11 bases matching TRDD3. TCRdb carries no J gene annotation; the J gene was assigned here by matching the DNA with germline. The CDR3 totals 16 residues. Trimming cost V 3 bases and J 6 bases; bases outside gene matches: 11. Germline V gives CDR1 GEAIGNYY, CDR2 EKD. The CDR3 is CACDPLMGDTTNKLIF. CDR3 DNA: TGTGCCTGTGACCCCCTAATGGGGGATACGACCAATAAACTCATCTTT.

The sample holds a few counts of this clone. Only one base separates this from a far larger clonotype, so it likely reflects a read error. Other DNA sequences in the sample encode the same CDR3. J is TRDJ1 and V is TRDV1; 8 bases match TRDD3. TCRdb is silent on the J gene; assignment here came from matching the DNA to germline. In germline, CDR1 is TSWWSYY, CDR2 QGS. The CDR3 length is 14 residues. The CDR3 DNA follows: TGCGCTCTTGGGGAACTTGAGGTGGGGGATGAACTCATCTTT. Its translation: CALGELEVGDELIF.

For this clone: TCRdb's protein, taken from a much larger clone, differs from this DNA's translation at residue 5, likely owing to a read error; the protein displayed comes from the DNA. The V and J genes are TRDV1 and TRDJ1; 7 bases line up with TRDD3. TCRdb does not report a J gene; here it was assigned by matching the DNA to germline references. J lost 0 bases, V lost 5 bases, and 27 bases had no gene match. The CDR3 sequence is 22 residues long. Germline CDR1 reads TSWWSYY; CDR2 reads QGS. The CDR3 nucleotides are TGTGCTCTTGGGAGAGTAAGAGTCTCAACCCGCTGGGGGCTTACGTACACCGATAAACTCATCTTT. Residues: CALGRVRVSTRWGLTYTDKLIF.

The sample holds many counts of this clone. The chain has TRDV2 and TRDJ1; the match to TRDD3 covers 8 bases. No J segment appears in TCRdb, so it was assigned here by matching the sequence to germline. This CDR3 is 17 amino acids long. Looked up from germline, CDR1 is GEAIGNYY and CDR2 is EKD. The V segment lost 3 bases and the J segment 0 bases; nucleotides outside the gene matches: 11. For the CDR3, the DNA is TGTGCCTGTGACGCCCTTACTGGGGGTTCGTACACCGATAAACTCATCTTT. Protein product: CACDALTGGSYTDKLIF.

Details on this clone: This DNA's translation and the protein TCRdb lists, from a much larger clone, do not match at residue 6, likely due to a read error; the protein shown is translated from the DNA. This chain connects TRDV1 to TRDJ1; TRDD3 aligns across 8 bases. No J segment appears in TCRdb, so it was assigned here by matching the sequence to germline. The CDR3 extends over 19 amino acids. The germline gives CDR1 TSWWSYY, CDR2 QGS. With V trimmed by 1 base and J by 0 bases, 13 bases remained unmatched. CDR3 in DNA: TGTGCTCTTGGGGAACAGCCGTCCCCTATGGGGGATTACACCGATAAACTCATCTTT. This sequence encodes CALGEQPSPMGDYTDKLIF.

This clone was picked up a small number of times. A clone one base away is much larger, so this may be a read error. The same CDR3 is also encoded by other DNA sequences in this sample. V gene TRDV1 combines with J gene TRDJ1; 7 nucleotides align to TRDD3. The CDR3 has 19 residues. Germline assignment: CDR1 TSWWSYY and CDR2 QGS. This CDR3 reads CALAFQREGGSWPTDKLIF. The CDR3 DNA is TGCGCTCTTGCGTTCCAACGAGAAGGGGGATCCTGGCCCACCGATAAACTCATCTTT.

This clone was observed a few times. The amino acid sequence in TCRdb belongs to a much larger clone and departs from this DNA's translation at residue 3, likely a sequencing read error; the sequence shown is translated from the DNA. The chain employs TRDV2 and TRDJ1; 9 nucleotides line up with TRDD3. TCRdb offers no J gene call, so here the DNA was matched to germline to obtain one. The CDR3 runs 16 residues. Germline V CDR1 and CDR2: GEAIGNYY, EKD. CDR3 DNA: TGTGCCCGTGACTCTTTACTGGGGGACGGCACCGATAAACTCATCTTT. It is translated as CARDSLLGDGTDKLIF.

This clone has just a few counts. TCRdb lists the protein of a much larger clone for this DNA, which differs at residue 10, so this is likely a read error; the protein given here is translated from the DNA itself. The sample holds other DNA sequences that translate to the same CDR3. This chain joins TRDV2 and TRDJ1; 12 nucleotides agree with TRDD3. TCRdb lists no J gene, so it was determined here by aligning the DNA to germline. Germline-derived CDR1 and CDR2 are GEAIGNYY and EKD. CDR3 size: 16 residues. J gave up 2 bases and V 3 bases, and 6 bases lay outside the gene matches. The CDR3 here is CACDLLGDTSTDKLIF. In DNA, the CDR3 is TGTGCCTGTGACCTACTGGGGGATACAAGTACCGATAAACTCATCTTT.

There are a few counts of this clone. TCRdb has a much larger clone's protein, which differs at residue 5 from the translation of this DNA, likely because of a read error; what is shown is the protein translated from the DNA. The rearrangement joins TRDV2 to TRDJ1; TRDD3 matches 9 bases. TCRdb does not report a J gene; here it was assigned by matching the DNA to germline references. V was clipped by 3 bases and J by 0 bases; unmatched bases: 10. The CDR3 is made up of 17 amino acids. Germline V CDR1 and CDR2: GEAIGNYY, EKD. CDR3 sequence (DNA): TGTGCCTGTGACTCGTTGGGGGATATGGACTACACCGATAAACTCATCTTT. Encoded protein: CACDSLGDMDYTDKLIF.

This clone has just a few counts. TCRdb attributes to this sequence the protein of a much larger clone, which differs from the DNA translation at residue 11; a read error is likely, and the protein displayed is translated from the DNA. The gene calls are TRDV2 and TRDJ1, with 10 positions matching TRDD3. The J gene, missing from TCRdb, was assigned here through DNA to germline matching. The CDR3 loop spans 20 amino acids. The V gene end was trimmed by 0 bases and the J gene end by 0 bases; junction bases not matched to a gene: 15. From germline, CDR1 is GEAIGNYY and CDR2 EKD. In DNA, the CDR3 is TGTGCCTGTGACACCGTCCCTACTGGGGGATCGGGGGGGTACACCGATAAACTCATCTTT. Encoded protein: CACDTVPTGGSGGYTDKLIF.

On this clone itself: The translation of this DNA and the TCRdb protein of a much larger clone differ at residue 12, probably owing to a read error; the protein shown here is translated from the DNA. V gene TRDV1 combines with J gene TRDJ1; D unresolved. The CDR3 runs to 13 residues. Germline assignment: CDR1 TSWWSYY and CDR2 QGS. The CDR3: CALGELVGVKLTF. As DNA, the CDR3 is TGTGCTCTTGGGGAACTAGTGGGTGTTAAACTCACCTTT.

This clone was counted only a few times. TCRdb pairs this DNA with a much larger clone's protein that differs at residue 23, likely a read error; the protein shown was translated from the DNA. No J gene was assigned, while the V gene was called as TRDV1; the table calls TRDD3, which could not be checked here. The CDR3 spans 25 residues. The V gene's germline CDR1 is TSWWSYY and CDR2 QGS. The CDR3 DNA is TGTGCTCTTGGGGAAGTGCCTAAACGGAGTCCCCGGATCATGGGGGATACGCGTCCATCCGATAAATTCATCTTT. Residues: CALGEVPKRSPRIMGDTRPSDKFIF.

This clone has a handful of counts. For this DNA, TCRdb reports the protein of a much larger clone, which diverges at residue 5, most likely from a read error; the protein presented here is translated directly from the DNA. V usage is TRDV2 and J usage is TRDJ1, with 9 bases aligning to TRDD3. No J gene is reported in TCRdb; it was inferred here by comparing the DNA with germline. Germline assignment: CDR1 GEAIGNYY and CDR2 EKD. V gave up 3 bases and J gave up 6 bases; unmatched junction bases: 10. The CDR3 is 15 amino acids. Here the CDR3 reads CACDAVLGERYKLIF. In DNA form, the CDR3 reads TGTGCCTGTGACGCGGTACTGGGGGAACGCTATAAACTCATCTTT.

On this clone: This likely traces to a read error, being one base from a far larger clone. CDR3 coding DNA: TGTGCCCTTGGTGTTTCCTACGTGGTGTACTGGGGGATACGACCCACCGATAAACTCATCTTT. Protein sequence: CALGVSYVVYWGIRPTDKLIF. The chain has TRDV1 and TRDJ1; 13 bases fit TRDD3. The J gene comes from matching the DNA to germline here; TCRdb lacks it. Germline lookup yields CDR1 TSWWSYY and CDR2 QGS. This CDR3 is built from 21 residues.

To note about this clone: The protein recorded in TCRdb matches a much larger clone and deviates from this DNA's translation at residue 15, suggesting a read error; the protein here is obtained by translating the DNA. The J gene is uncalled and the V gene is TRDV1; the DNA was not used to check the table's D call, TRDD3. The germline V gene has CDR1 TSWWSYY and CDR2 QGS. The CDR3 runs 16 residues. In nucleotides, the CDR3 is TGTGCTCTTGGGGAACTACGCCCTGGGGGCCCCGATAAACTCACCTTT. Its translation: CALGELRPGGPDKLTF.

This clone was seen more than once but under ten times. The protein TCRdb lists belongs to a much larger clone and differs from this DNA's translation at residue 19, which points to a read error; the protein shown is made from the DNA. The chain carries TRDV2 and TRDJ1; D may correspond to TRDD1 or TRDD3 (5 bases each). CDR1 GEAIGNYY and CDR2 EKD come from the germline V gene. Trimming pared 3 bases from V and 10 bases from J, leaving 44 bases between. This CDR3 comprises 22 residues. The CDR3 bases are TGTGCCTGTGACTCGCTAGAGGGGGGGCCCCCGTTCGGAACGACTGCTTTGAATAGACTCATCTTT. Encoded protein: CACDSLEGGPPFGTTALNRLIF.

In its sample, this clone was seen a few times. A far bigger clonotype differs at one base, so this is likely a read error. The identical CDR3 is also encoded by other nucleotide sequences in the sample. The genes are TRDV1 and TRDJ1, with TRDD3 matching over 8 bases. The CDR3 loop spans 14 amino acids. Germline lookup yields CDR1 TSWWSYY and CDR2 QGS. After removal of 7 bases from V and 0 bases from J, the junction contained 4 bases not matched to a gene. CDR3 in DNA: TGTGCTCTTGCATTTGGGGGATACACCGATAAACTCATCTTT. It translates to CALAFGGYTDKLIF.

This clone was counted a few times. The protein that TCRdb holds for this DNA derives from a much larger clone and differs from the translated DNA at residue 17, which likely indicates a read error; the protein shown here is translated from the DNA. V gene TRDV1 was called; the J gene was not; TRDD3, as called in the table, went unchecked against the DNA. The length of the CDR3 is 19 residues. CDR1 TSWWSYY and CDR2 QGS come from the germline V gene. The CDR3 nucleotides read TGTGCTCTTGGGGTATTCCTACTTGGAACTGGGGGATACAGGAATAAACCCATCTTT. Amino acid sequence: CALGVFLLGTGGYRNKPIF.

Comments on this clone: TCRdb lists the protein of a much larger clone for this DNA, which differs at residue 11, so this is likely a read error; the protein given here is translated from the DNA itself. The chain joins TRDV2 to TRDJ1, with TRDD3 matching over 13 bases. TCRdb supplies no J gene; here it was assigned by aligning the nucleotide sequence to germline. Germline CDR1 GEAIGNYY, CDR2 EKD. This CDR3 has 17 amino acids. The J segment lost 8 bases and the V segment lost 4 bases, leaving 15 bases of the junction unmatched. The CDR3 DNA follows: TGTGCCTGTGATACCGTACTGGGGGATACGCCTGCCCGAAAACTCATCTTT. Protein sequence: CACDTVLGDTPARKLIF.

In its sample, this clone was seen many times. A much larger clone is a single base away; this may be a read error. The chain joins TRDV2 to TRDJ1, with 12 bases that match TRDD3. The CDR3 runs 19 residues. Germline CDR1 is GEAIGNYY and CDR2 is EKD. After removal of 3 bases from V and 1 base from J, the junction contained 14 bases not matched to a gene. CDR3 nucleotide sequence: TGTGCCTGTGACGCCGAGTACTGGGGGATACACTTGGGCACCGATAAACTCATCTTT. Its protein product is CACDAEYWGIHLGTDKLIF.

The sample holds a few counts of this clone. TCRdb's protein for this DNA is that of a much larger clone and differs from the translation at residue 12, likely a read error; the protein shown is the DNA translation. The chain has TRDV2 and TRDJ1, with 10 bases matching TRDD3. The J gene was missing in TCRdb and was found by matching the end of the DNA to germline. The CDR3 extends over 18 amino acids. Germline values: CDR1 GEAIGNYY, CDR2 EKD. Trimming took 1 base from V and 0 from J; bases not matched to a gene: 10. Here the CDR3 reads CACDTVGGGYPDTDKLIF. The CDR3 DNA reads TGTGCCTGTGACACAGTGGGTGGGGGATACCCGGACACCGATAAACTCATCTTT.

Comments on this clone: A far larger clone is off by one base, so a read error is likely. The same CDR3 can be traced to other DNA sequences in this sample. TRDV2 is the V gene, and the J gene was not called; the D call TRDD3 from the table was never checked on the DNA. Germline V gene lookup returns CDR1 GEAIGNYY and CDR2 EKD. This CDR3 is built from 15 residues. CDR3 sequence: CACDALLGDTDKLIF. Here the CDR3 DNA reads TGTGCCTGTGACGCGTTACTGGGGGACACCGATAAGCTCATCTTT.